The 16 T cell receptor beta chains listed next were all sequenced from one sample in a study of T cell responses to AZD1222 COVID-19 vaccine. The data were produced by immunoSEQ multiplex PCR, yet TCRdb's version contains in-frame clones alone and is incomplete. The table shows just over 80,000 clones, with about nine tenths occurring only once. The sequenced sample was peripheral blood, obtained on day 0 of AZD1222 vaccination. These receptors came from an adult in good health.

The chain couples TRBV5-1 to TRBJ1-1, with TRBD1 as a possible D gene (5 bases). CDR1 and CDR2 (germline): SGHRS, YFSETQ. The V end was cut by 3 bases, the J end by 4 bases, with 13 bases between. The CDR3 sequence is 14 residues long. The CDR3: CASSSEGISTEAFF. CDR3 nucleotide sequence: TGCGCCAGCAGCTCCGAGGGGATTAGCACTGAAGCTTTCTTT. The variable domain in full, with the rest retrieved from reference TRBV5-1 and TRBJ1-1, is KAGVTQTPRYLIKTRGQQVTLSCSPISGHRSVSWYQQTPGQGLQFLFEYFSETQRNKGNFPGRFSGRQFSNSRSEMNVSTLELGDSALYLCASSSEGISTEAFFGQGTRLTVV.

By proportion, this clone is medium-sized. The chain links TRBV4-1 to TRBJ1-1, with no clear D. Germline-derived CDR1 and CDR2 are MGHRA and YSYEKL. The CDR3 length is 15 residues. Trimming left V 0 bases short and J 4 bases short, with 12 bases between. CDR3 sequence: CASSQEGGKSTEAFF. The CDR3, as DNA: TGCGCCAGCAGCCAAGAAGGCGGGAAGAGCACTGAAGCTTTCTTT.

The chain links TRBV6-5 to TRBJ2-7; D gene uncertain. Between the trimmed V and J ends, which lost 5 bases and 2 bases, there was a span of 13 bases. The CDR3 length is 14 residues. The V gene's germline CDR1 is MNHEY and CDR2 SVGAGI. The DNA for the CDR3 is TGTGCCAGCAGTAGGAACTCCATAGCCTACGAGCAGTACTTC. It yields the protein CASSRNSIAYEQYF.

The chain joins TRBV11-3 to TRBJ2-7, with 10 positions matching TRBD1. The germline CDR1 and CDR2 sequences are SGHNT and YENEEA. J lost 4 bases, V lost 4 bases, and 7 bases had no gene match. CDR3 length: 15 amino acids. CDR3 in DNA: TGTGCCAGCAGCTCCCGGGACAGGGGACATTACGAGCAGTACTTC. Amino acids: CASSSRDRGHYEQYF. Full variable domain (outside the CDR3, taken from reference TRBV11-3 and TRBJ2-7): EAGVVQSPRYKIIEKKQPVAFWCNPISGHNTLYWYLQNLGQGPELLIRYENEEAVDDSQLPKDRFSAERLKGVDSTLKIQPAELGDSAVYLCASSSRDRGHYEQYFGPGTRLTVT.

V is TRBV15 and J is TRBJ2-3; 9 bases line up with TRBD2. With 3 bases clipped from V and 2 bases from J, the junction kept 15 bases outside the gene matches. CDR3 length: 19 amino acids. The germline CDR1 and CDR2 sequences are LNHNV and YYDKDF (reference sequence). For the CDR3, the DNA is TGTGCCACCAGCAGCACAAGCGGGGGGCAACCGCCGAACACAGATACGCAGTATTTT. Its translation is CATSSTSGGQPPNTDTQYF.

This chain joins TRBV20-1 and TRBJ2-5; D remains ambiguous. With 6 bases removed from V and 5 bases from J, the gap between germline ends came to 7 bases. The V gene's germline CDR1 is DFQATT and CDR2 SNEGSKA (reference sequence). This CDR3 is built from 10 residues. The CDR3 bases are TGCAGTGCCAGCCACGAGACCCAGTACTTC. Its protein is CSASHETQYF.

The chain is built from TRBV12-3 or TRBV12-4 and TRBJ1-2, with D uncertain. V was trimmed by 1 base and J by 8 bases, leaving 8 bases between them. The CDR3 contains 12 residues. The CDR3 bases are TGTGCCAGCAGTTTAGGAGGGTTAGGCTACACCTTC. Residues: CASSLGGLGYTF.

This clone has ten or more counts. The rearrangement joins TRBV7-8 to TRBJ2-7; the match to TRBD1 covers 11 bases. The trim removed 0 bases at V and 3 bases at J, leaving 7 bases unmatched. This CDR3 is 17 amino acids long. Germline CDR1 reads SGHVS; CDR2 reads FQNEAQ. CDR3: CASSLAGRGTGGYEQYF. The DNA for the CDR3 is TGTGCCAGCAGCTTAGCTGGACGAGGGACAGGGGGCTACGAGCAGTACTTC.

The table lists this clone with a count of one. The junction departs from the called germline gene at one end, perhaps through a read error. CDR3 amino acids: CASSIDRGRTEAFF. Here the CDR3 DNA reads TGTGCCAGTAGCATAGACAGGGGGCGGACTGAAGCTTTCTTT. The V and J genes are TRBV19 and TRBJ1-1, with 10 bases identical to TRBD1. Germline assignment: CDR1 LNHDA and CDR2 SQIVND (reference sequence). The CDR3 has 14 amino acids.

This chain links TRBV7-9 with TRBJ2-7; 7 nucleotides align to TRBD1. Trimming took 5 bases from V and 0 from J; bases not matched to a gene: 7. CDR1 is SEHNR and CDR2 is FQNEAQ in the germline V gene (reference sequence). CDR3 length: 15 amino acids. CDR3 sequence reads: CASSNRDSSSYEQYF. DNA of the CDR3: TGTGCCAGCAGCAACCGGGACAGCAGCTCCTACGAGCAGTACTTC.

The rearrangement links TRBV14 to TRBJ1-2; 8 positions agree with TRBD1. The CDR3 consists of 13 residues. V shed 4 bases, J shed 5 bases, and the junction held 3 bases outside the gene matches. CDR1 and CDR2 (germline): SGHDN, FVKESK. In nucleotides, the CDR3 is TGTGCCAGCAGCCCGGACAGGGTATATGGCTACACCTTC. It encodes CASSPDRVYGYTF.

The chain recombines TRBV7-2 with TRBJ1-3; D gene unclear. CDR3 length: 12 amino acids. The V gene's germline CDR1 is SGHTA and CDR2 FQGNSA. Trimming stripped 5 bases from V and 4 bases from J, with 6 bases between. CDR3 in DNA: TGTGCCAGCAGCCCCAGAGGAAACACCATATATTTT. Amino acid sequence: CASSPRGNTIYF.

The rearrangement uses TRBV6-1 and TRBJ2-2; weak D call: TRBD2 (7 bases). The germline V gene encodes CDR1 MNHNS and CDR2 SASEGT. Trimming took off 2 bases at V and 6 bases at J, with 13 bases between the two ends. This CDR3 is built from 15 residues. The CDR3 region has the DNA TGTGCCAGCAGTGAAACTAGGGGGGGAGCCGGGGAGCTGTTTTTT. It encodes CASSETRGGAGELFF.

This clone was counted only a few times. The rearrangement joins TRBV3-1 (or the pseudogene TRBV3-2) to TRBJ1-4, with D perhaps matching TRBD1 (5 bases). The CDR3 is 16 amino acids. V lost 0 bases and J 0 bases, leaving 8 bases between the germline ends. Germline V gene sequence: CDR1 LGHDT, CDR2 YNNKEL (reference sequence). The CDR3 spells CASSQEGVATNEKLFF. The CDR3 DNA reads as TGTGCCAGCAGCCAAGAGGGGGTTGCAACTAATGAAAAACTGTTTTTT.

The chain joins TRBV7-9 to TRBJ1-1; no clear D gene. V was cut by 3 bases and J by 0 bases, with 11 bases left in between. Germline V gene sequence: CDR1 SEHNR, CDR2 FQNEAQ (reference sequence). The CDR3 loop spans 15 amino acids. The CDR3 here is CASSFGVPLNTEAFF. In nucleotides, the CDR3 is TGTGCCAGCAGCTTTGGGGTGCCCTTGAACACTGAAGCTTTCTTT.

This clone turned up a few times. The chain uses TRBV18 and TRBJ2-3; 12 positions match TRBD2. This CDR3 comprises 16 residues. The germline V gene encodes CDR1 KGHSH and CDR2 LQKENI. V shed 4 bases, J shed 1 base, and the junction held 3 bases outside the gene matches. The CDR3 region has the DNA TGTGCCAGCTCACGTCGACTAGCGGGGGGCACAGATACGCAGTATTTT. This translates into CASSRRLAGGTDTQYF.